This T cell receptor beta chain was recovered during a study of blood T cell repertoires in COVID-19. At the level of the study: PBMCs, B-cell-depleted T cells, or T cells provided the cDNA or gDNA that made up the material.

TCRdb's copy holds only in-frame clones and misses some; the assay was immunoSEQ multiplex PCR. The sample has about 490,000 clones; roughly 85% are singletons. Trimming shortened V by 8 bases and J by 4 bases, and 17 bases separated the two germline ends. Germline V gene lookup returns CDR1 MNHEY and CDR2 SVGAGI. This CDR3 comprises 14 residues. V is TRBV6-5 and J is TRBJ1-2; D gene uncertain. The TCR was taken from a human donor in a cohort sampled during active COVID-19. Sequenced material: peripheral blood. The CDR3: CASGPSPLRYGYTF. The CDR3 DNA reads TGTGCCAGCGGGCCCTCACCACTCCGCTATGGCTACACCTTC.